These 5 T cell receptor beta chains came from one sample sequenced in a study of T cell responses to AZD1222 COVID-19 vaccine. Method: immunoSEQ multiplex PCR; TCRdb's copy keeps in-frame clones and lacks some. The sample includes about 130,000 clones, 88% of them seen just once. Sequencing used peripheral blood, obtained on day 0 of AZD1222 vaccination. The source is an adult in good health.

V usage is TRBV27 and J usage is TRBJ1-2, with 7 bases fitting TRBD1. V was pared by 4 bases and J by 5 bases, with 13 bases of the junction left unmatched. This CDR3 is built from 16 residues. In germline, CDR1 is MNHEY, CDR2 SMNVEV (reference sequence). CDR3 loop: CASSSPGVTGVYGYTF. The CDR3 DNA follows: TGTGCCAGCAGTTCACCGGGCGTTACAGGGGTATATGGCTACACCTTC.

CDR3 region: CASSLTGAQETQYF. The CDR3 nucleotides are TGTGCCAGCAGCTTAACAGGGGCCCAAGAGACCCAGTACTTC. This chain connects TRBV5-6 to TRBJ2-5; TRBD1 matches 7 bases. This CDR3 has 14 residues. The germline V gene encodes CDR1 SGHDT and CDR2 YYEEEE. V shed 2 bases and J 1 base; nucleotides not matched to a gene: 2.

The V gene is TRBV6-4, the J gene TRBJ2-3, with D possibly called TRBD1 or TRBD2 (5 bases each). Germline CDR1 and CDR2: MRHNA and SNTAGT. Trimming stripped 6 bases from V and 2 bases from J, with 12 bases between. This CDR3 region has 14 residues. CDR3 protein: CASSTDGTTDTQYF. The CDR3 DNA follows: TGTGCCAGCAGCACGGACGGGACCACAGATACGCAGTATTTT.

In this sample, this clone turned up once. The chain employs TRBV10-3 and TRBJ1-6, with D uncertain. The germline V and J ends were trimmed by 2 bases and 9 bases, with 5 bases remaining between them. Germline V gene lookup returns CDR1 ENHRY and CDR2 SYGVKD. CDR3 length: 12 amino acids. CDR3 amino acids: CAISEGVSPLHF. CDR3 coding DNA: TGTGCCATCAGTGAGGGGGTTTCACCCCTCCACTTT.

The V and J genes are TRBV24-1 and TRBJ2-5; D assignment may be TRBD1 or TRBD2 (5 bases each). The ends were cut back, 3 bases at V and 1 base at J, with 11 bases in the middle. Germline V gene lookup returns CDR1 KGHDR and CDR2 SFDVKD. The CDR3 loop spans 15 amino acids. CDR3 in DNA: TGTGCCACCAGTGATCGACGGGACGGCCAAGAGACCCAGTACTTC. Translated, it gives CATSDRRDGQETQYF.